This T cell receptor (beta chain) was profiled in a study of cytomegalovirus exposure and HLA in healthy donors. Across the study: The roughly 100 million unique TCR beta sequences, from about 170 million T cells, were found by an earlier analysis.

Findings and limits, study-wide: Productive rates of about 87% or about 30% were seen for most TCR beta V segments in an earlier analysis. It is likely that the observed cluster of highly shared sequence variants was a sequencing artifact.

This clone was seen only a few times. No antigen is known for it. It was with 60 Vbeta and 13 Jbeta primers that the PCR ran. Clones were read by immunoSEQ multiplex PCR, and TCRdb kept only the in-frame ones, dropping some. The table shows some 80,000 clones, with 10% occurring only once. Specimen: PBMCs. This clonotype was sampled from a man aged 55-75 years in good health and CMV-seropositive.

CDR3: CASSLRGSVETQYF. Written as DNA, the CDR3 is TGTGCCAGCAGCCTCCGGGGTAGCGTCGAGACCCAGTACTTC. The chain couples TRBV9 to TRBJ2-5; D possibly corresponds to TRBD2 (5 bases). The CDR3 has 14 amino acids. CDR1 is SGDLS and CDR2 is YYNGEE in the germline V gene. Trimming cost V 4 bases and J 5 bases, with 15 bases left between them.